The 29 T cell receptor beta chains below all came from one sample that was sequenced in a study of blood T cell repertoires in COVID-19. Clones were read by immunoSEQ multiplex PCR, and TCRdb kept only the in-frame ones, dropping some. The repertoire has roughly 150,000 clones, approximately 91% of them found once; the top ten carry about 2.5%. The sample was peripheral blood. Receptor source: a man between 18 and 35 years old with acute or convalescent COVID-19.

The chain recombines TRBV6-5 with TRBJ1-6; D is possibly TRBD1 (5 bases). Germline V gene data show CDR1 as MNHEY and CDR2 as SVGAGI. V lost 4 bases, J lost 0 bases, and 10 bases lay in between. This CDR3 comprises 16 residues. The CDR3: CASSWGGSSYNSPLHF. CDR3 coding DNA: TGTGCCAGCAGTTGGGGGGGGAGCTCCTATAATTCACCCCTCCACTTT.

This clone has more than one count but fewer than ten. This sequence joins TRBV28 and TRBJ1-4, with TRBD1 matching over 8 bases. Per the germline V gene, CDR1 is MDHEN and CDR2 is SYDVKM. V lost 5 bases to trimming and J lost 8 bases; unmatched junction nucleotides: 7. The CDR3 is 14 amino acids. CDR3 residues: CASSKRTGNEKLFF. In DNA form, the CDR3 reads TGTGCCAGCAGTAAAAGGACAGGGAACGAAAAACTGTTTTTT.

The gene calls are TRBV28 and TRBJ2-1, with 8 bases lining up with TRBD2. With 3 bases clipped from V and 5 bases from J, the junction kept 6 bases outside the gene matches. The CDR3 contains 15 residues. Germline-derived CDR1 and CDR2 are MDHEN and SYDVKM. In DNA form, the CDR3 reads TGTGCCAGCAGTTTTAGCGGGGACGCAGACAATGAGCAGTTCTTC. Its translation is CASSFSGDADNEQFF.

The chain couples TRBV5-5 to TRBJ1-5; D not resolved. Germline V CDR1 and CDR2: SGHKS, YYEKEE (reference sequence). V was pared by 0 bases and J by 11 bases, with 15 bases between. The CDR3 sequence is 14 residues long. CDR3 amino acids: CASSLDLAREAQHF. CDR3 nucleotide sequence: TGTGCCAGCAGCTTGGACCTGGCCCGGGAAGCCCAGCATTTT.

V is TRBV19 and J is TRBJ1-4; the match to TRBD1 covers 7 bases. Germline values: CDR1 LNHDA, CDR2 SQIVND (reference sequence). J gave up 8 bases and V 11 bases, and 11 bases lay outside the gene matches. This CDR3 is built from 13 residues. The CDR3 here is CASSDRVREKLFF. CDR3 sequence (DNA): TGTGCCTCTAGCGACAGGGTTCGGGAAAAACTGTTTTTT.

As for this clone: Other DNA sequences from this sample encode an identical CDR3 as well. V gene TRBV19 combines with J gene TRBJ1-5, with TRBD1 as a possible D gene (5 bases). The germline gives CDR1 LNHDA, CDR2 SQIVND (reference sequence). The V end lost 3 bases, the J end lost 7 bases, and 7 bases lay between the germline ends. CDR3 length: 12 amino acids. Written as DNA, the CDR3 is TGTGCCAGTAGTATTGGGGGGCAGCCCCAGCATTTT. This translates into CASSIGGQPQHF.

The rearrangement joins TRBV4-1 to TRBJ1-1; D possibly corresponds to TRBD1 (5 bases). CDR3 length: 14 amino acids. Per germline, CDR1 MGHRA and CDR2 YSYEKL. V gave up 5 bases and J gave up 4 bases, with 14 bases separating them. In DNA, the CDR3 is TGCGCCAGCAGCTCTCTTGGGGGGACCACTGAAGCTTTCTTT. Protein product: CASSSLGGTTEAFF.

CDR3 region: CATRARNYNEQFF. Written as DNA, the CDR3 is TGTGCCACCAGGGCGCGGAACTACAATGAGCAGTTCTTC. The genes are TRBV24-1 and TRBJ2-1; D call uncertain. Germline loops: CDR1 KGHDR, CDR2 SFDVKD. CDR3 size: 13 residues. Trimming removed 7 bases from V and 3 bases from J, with 9 bases in between.

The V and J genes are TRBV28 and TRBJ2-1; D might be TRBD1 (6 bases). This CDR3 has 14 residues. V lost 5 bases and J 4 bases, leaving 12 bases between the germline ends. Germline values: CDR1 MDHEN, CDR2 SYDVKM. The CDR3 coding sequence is TGTGCCAGCAGTCGACAGGTCCCTTACAATGAGCAGTTCTTC. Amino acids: CASSRQVPYNEQFF.

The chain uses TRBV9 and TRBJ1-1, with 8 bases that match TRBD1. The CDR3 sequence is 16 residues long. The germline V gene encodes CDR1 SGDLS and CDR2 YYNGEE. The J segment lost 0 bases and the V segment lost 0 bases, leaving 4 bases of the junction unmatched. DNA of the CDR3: TGTGCCAGCAGCGTAGACGGACAGGGCATGAACACTGAAGCTTTCTTT. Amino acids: CASSVDGQGMNTEAFF. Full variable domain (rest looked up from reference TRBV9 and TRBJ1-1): DSGVTQTPKHLITATGQRVTLRCSPRSGDLSVYWYQQSLDQGLQFLIQYYNGEERAKGNILERFSAQQFPDLHSELNLSSLELGDSALYFCASSVDGQGMNTEAFFGQGTRLTVV.

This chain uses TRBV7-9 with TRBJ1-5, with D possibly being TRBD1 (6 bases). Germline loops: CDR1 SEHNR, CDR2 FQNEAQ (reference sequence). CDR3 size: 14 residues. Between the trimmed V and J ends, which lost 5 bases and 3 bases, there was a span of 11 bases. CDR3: CASSQAGANQPQHF. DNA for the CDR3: TGTGCCAGCAGCCAGGCAGGGGCCAATCAGCCCCAGCATTTT.

The CDR3 bases are TGTGCCAGCACGCCGGGACAGAATATCTACGAGCAGTACTTC. Its protein is CASTPGQNIYEQYF. The rearrangement uses TRBV6-6 and TRBJ2-7, with 7 bases aligning to TRBD1. The CDR3 is 14 residues long. Germline-derived CDR1 and CDR2 are MNHNY and SVGAGI (reference sequence). J gave up 3 bases and V 7 bases, and 9 bases lay outside the gene matches.

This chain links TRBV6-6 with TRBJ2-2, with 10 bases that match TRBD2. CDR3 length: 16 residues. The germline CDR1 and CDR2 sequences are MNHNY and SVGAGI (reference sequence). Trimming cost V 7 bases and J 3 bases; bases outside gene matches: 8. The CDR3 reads CASNGLAGEDTGELFF. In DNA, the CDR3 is TGTGCCAGCAATGGGCTAGCGGGAGAGGACACCGGGGAGCTGTTTTTT.

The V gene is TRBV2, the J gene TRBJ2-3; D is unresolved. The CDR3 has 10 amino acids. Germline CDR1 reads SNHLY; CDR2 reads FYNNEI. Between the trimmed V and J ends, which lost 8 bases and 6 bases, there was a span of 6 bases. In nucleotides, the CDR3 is TGTGCCAGCCAAGAGGATACGCAGTATTTT. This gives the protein CASQEDTQYF.

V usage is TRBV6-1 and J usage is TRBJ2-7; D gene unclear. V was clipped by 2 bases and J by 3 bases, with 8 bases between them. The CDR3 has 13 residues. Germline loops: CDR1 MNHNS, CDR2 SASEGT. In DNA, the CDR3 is TGTGCCAGCAGTGAAAATCTAGGCTACGAGCAGTACTTC. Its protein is CASSENLGYEQYF.

CDR3 in DNA: TGTGCCAGTAGCCGGGTTGATACGCAGTATTTT. Translated, it gives CASSRVDTQYF. V gene TRBV19 combines with J gene TRBJ2-3; D gene uncertain. V lost 6 bases and J lost 6, with 7 bases in between. The V gene's germline CDR1 is LNHDA and CDR2 SQIVND (reference sequence). This CDR3 spans 11 amino acids.

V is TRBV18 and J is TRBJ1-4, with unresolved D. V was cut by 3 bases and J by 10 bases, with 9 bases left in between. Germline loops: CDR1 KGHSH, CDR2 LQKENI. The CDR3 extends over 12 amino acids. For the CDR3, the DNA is TGTGCCAGCTCACCCGTGGAGGGAAAACTGTTTTTT. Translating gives CASSPVEGKLFF. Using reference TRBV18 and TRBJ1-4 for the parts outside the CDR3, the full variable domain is NAGVMQNPRHLVRRRGQEARLRCSPMKGHSHVYWYRQLPEEGLKFMVYLQKENIIDESGMPKERFSAEFPKEGPSILRIQQVVRGDSAAYFCASSPVEGKLFFGSGTQLSVL.

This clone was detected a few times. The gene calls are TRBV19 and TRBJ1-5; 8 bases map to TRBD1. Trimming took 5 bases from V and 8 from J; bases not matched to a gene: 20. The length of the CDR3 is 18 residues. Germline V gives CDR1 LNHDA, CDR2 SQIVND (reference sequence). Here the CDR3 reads CASSAGTGMSTRGEPQHF. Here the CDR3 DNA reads TGTGCCAGTAGTGCAGGGACAGGAATGAGCACAAGAGGAGAGCCCCAGCATTTT. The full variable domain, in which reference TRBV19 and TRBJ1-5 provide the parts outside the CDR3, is DGGITQSPKYLFRKEGQNVTLSCEQNLNHDAMYWYRQDPGQGLRLIYYSQIVNDFQKGDIAEGYSVSREKKESFPLTVTSAQKNPTAFYLCASSAGTGMSTRGEPQHFGDGTRLSIL.

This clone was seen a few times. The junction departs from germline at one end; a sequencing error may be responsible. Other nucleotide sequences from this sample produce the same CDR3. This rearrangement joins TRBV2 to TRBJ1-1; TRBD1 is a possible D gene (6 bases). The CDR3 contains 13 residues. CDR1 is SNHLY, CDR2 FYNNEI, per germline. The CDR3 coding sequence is TGTGCCAGCAATGAACAGGGGAACACTGAAGCTTTCTTT. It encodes CASNEQGNTEAFF.

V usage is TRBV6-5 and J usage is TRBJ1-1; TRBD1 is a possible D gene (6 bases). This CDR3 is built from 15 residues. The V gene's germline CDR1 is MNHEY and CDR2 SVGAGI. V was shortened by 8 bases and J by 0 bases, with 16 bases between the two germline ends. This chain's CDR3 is CASEQAGQLNTEAFF. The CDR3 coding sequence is TGTGCCAGCGAGCAGGCAGGACAGCTGAACACTGAAGCTTTCTTT.

CDR3 coding DNA: TGTGCCAGCAGCCACGGGACAGCAAGGGGGGATTCACCCCTCCACTTT. Protein: CASSHGTARGDSPLHF. This chain links TRBV5-4 with TRBJ1-6; 7 bases are shared with TRBD1. Germline trimming cut 4 bases from V and 8 bases from J; bases unmatched to any gene: 12. CDR3 size: 16 residues. Germline V gives CDR1 SGHNT, CDR2 YYREEE (reference sequence).

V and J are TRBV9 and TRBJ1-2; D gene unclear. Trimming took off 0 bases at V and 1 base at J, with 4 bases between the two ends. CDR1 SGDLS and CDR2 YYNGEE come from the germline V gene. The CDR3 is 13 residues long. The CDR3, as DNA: TGTGCCAGCAGCGTAGCCATTAACTATGGCTACACCTTC. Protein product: CASSVAINYGYTF. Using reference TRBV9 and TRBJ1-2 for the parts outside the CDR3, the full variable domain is DSGVTQTPKHLITATGQRVTLRCSPRSGDLSVYWYQQSLDQGLQFLIQYYNGEERAKGNILERFSAQQFPDLHSELNLSSLELGDSALYFCASSVAINYGYTFGSGTRLTVV.

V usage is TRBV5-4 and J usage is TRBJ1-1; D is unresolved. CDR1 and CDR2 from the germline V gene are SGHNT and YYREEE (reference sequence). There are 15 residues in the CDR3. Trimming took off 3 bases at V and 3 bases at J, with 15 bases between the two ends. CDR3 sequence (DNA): TGTGCCAGCAGCTCAGCTGGAGGGATCCACACTGAAGCTTTCTTT. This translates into CASSSAGGIHTEAFF. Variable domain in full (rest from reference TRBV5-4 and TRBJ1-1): ETGVTQSPTHLIKTRGQQVTLRCSSQSGHNTVSWYQQALGQGPQFIFQYYREEENGRGNFPPRFSGLQFPNYSSELNVNALELDDSALYLCASSSAGGIHTEAFFGQGTRLTVV.

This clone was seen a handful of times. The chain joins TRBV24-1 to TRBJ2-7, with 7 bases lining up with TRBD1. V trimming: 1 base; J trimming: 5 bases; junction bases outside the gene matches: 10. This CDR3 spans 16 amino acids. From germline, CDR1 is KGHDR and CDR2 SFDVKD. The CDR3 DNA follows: TGTGCCACCAGTGATTTAGGCTCGACAGGGAGTCACGAGCAGTACTTC. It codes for CATSDLGSTGSHEQYF.

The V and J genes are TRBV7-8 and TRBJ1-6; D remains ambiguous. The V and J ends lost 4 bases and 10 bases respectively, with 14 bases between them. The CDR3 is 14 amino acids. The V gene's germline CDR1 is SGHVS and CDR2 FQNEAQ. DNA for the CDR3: TGTGCCAGCAGCTCCCCCGGAGGGCTGTCACCCCTCCACTTT. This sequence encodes CASSSPGGLSPLHF.

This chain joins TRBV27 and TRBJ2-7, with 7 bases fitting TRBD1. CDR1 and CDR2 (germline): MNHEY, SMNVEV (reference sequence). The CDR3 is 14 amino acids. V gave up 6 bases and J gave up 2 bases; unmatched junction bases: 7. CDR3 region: CASRLSDRAYEQYF. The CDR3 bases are TGTGCCAGCAGACTAAGCGACAGGGCCTACGAGCAGTACTTC.

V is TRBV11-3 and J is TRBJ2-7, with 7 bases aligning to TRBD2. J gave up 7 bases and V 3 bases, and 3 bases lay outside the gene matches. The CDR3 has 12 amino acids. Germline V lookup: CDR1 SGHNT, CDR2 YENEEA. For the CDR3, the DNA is TGTGCCAGCAGCTTGGGTAGCGGGGAGCAGTACTTC. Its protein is CASSLGSGEQYF.

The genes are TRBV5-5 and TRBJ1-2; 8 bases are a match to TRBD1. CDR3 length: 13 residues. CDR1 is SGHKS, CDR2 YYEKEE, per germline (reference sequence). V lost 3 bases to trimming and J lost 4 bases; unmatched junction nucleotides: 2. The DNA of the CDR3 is TGTGCCAGCAGCTCGGGACAGGTCTATGGCTACACCTTC. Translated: CASSSGQVYGYTF.

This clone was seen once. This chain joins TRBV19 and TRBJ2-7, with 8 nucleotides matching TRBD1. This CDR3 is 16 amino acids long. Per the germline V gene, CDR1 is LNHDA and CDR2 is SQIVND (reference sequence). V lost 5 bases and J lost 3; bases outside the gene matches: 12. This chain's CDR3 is CASSPWTGTYHYEQYF. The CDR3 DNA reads TGTGCCAGTAGTCCTTGGACAGGGACCTACCACTACGAGCAGTACTTC.